This T cell receptor beta chain was profiled in a study of tumor and adjacent non-tumor tissue in lung cancer. Study at large: Samples averaged around 3.9 million productive TCRbeta reads each.

Worth noting for this clonotype: The antigen is not known. A much larger clonotype is one base distant, so this may be a read error.

Study outcomes and limitations: TCR diversity was significantly greater in tumor than normal lung tissue.

Three rounds of nested PCR, following a modified ARM-PCR protocol, produced the TCRbeta library. Each CDR3 protein is one row after TCRdb ran MiXCR on the multiplex PCR reads. This sample carries some 78,000 distinct CDR3 sequences, 75% to 90% of them seen once, and the ten largest clones take roughly 13%. No cell sorting was done before RNA was extracted from the tissue. Chemotherapy-naive patients with new lung cancer underwent thoracic surgery in China, August–November 2014. The CDR3 runs to 14 residues. Germline values: CDR1 SGHVS, CDR2 FQNEAQ. Material: lung tumor tissue. This chain uses TRBV7-8 with TRBJ1-6; D is unclear. This sequence was found in a woman in her 50s with non-small cell lung cancer. CDR3 sequence: CACSLKGSYSPLHF. The CDR3 DNA sequence: TGTGCCTGCAGCTTAAAAGGGTCCTATTCACCCCTCCACTTT.